One sample yielded the 10 T cell receptor beta chains listed below, sequenced in a study of cytomegalovirus exposure and HLA in healthy donors. The PCR ran on 60 Vbeta and 13 Jbeta primers. The method was immunoSEQ multiplex PCR; TCRdb's version includes in-frame clones alone and lacks a portion of them. The profile shows about 140,000 clones, over 60% of them singletons. The sequencing input was PBMCs. These receptors were taken from a female donor in good health and CMV-seronegative.

The rearrangement links TRBV18 to TRBJ1-4; no clear D gene. The CDR3 has 15 amino acids. Germline CDR1 is KGHSH and CDR2 is LQKENI. With 2 bases removed from V and 7 bases from J, the gap between germline ends came to 14 bases. The CDR3 loop reads CASSPGNSRSEKLFF. CDR3 DNA: TGTGCCAGCTCACCAGGCAATTCGCGGAGTGAAAAACTGTTTTTT. Full variable domain (remainder filled in from reference TRBV18 and TRBJ1-4): NAGVMQNPRHLVRRRGQEARLRCSPMKGHSHVYWYRQLPEEGLKFMVYLQKENIIDESGMPKERFSAEFPKEGPSILRIQQVVRGDSAAYFCASSPGNSRSEKLFFGSGTQLSVL.

The chain combines TRBV6-1 with TRBJ2-2, with 12 bases matching TRBD2. CDR1 and CDR2 from the germline V gene are MNHNS and SASEGT. V trimming: 6 bases; J trimming: 4 bases; junction bases outside the gene matches: 3. This CDR3 spans 15 amino acids. CDR3 nucleotide sequence: TGTGCCAGCAGCGCTAGCGGGGGGGCCACCGGGGAGCTGTTTTTT. Translating gives CASSASGGATGELFF.

This chain joins TRBV28 and TRBJ1-3, with 8 bases lining up with TRBD1. Unmatched junction bases numbered 9, after V lost 7 bases and J lost 4 bases. The germline V gene encodes CDR1 MDHEN and CDR2 SYDVKM. CDR3 length: 15 residues. For the CDR3, the DNA is TGTGCCAGCATCATGGACAGGGTTCCCGGAAACACCATATATTTT. Encoded protein: CASIMDRVPGNTIYF.

The gene calls are TRBV5-1 and TRBJ2-3; 10 bases map to TRBD2. The trim removed 1 base at V and 5 bases at J, leaving 4 bases unmatched. This CDR3 contains 15 residues. Germline CDR1 SGHRS, CDR2 YFSETQ. The CDR3 DNA sequence: TGCGCCAGCAGCTTGTCTAGCGGGAGTCTAGATACGCAGTATTTT. Amino acids: CASSLSSGSLDTQYF.

V gene TRBV2 combines with J gene TRBJ2-3, with TRBD2 matching 8 bases. This CDR3 comprises 17 residues. Germline V gene lookup returns CDR1 SNHLY and CDR2 FYNNEI. V gave up 10 bases and J gave up 3 bases; unmatched junction bases: 18. CDR3 sequence (DNA): TGTGCCACCTCGTCCGCGGGTCTAGCGGGTTATACAGATACGCAGTATTTT. Translating it yields CATSSAGLAGYTDTQYF.

The V and J genes are TRBV19 and TRBJ2-7; 13 bases match TRBD2. V lost 5 bases and J lost 6; bases outside the gene matches: 7. Germline loops: CDR1 LNHDA, CDR2 SQIVND (reference sequence). The CDR3 extends over 15 amino acids. For the CDR3, the DNA is TGTGCCAGTAGTGCACTAGCGGGGGGGCCAACCGAGCAGTACTTC. Translation gives CASSALAGGPTEQYF.

The chain recombines TRBV6-4 with TRBJ1-4; 8 bases are a match to TRBD1. CDR1 is MRHNA, CDR2 SNTAGT, per germline. CDR3 length: 15 residues. Trimming cost V 3 bases and J 3 bases; bases outside gene matches: 3. The CDR3 reads CASSEGDRPNEKLFF. CDR3 DNA sequence: TGTGCCAGCAGTGAAGGGGACAGGCCTAATGAAAAACTGTTTTTT.

The rearrangement uses TRBV9 and TRBJ2-1; TRBD2 matches 9 bases. J was trimmed by 4 bases and V by 0 bases; bases with no gene match: 17. The CDR3 is 20 residues long. Germline assignment: CDR1 SGDLS and CDR2 YYNGEE. CDR3 residues: CASSVAPRPSGGRVYNEQFF. In DNA form, the CDR3 reads TGTGCCAGCAGCGTAGCCCCCCGCCCGTCGGGCGGGAGGGTGTACAATGAGCAGTTCTTC.

In this sample, this clone turned up a few times. At one end the junction does not follow the germline gene, possibly because of a read error. The chain is built from TRBV11-3 and TRBJ1-2, with a possible D match to TRBD1 (5 bases). The germline gives CDR1 SGHNT, CDR2 YENEEA. The CDR3 covers 17 residues. Here the CDR3 reads CASSALGGLGGLYDYTF. The CDR3 coding sequence is TGTGCCAGCAGCGCATTGGGAGGACTGGGGGGTCTGTATGACTACACCTTC.

This rearrangement joins TRBV30 to TRBJ1-1, with D perhaps TRBD1 (5 bases). The CDR3 has 14 amino acids. Germline V gene data show CDR1 as GTSNPN and CDR2 as SVGIG (reference sequence). V lost 1 base and J lost 3, with 12 bases in between. Written as DNA, the CDR3 is TGTGCCTGGAGTGCTCCAGGGTGGGACACTGAAGCTTTCTTT. It codes for CAWSAPGWDTEAFF.